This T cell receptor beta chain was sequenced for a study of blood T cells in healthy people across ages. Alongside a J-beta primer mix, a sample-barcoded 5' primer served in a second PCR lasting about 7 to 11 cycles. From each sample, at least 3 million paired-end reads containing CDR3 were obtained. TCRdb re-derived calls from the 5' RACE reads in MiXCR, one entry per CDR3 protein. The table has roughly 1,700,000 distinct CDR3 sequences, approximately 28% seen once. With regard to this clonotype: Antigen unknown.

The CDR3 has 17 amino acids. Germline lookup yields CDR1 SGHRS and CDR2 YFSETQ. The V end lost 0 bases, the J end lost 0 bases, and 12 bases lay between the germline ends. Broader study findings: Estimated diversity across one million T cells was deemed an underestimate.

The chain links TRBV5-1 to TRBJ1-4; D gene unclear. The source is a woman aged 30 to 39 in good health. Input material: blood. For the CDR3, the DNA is TGCGCCAGCAGCTTGGACGCGGATCATGCAACTAATGAAAAACTGTTTTTT. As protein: CASSLDADHATNEKLFF.